One sample yielded the 27 T cell receptor beta chains listed below, sequenced in a study of Graves' ophthalmopathy and Graves' hyperthyroidism. RNA transcripts were the source from which TCR beta CDR3 regions were amplified. HTBI primers were used in a first-round RT-PCR, which preceded a second-round multiplex PCR. TCRdb analysed the multiplex PCR reads with MiXCR anew, one entry per CDR3 protein. The repertoire holds roughly 600,000 distinct CDR3 sequences, with less than 40% as singletons. Sequenced input: peripheral blood or thyroid tissue (not recorded which). Source of these receptors: an adult man with Graves' hyperthyroidism.

This clonotype was detected ten times or more. This rearrangement joins TRBV12-3 or TRBV12-4 to TRBJ2-7; 9 bases match TRBD1. The CDR3 runs 14 residues. V was pared by 6 bases and J by 5 bases, with 8 bases of the junction left unmatched. CDR3: CASRDGQGPDEQYF. CDR3 nucleotides: TGTGCCAGCAGGGATGGACAGGGGCCCGACGAGCAGTACTTC.

The table lists this clonotype with many counts. This rearrangement joins TRBV29-1 to TRBJ1-1, with a possible D match to TRBD1 (5 bases). CDR1 and CDR2 from the germline V gene are SQVTM and ANQGSEA. This CDR3 is built from 10 residues. Trimming took off 4 bases at V and 6 bases at J, with 6 bases between the two ends. The CDR3 protein is CSVGRAEAFF. CDR3 DNA sequence: TGCAGCGTTGGCAGGGCTGAAGCTTTCTTT.

This clonotype was seen ten or more times. The chain is built from TRBV6-5 and TRBJ2-7; D perhaps matches TRBD1 (5 bases). Germline V gene data show CDR1 as MNHEY and CDR2 as SVGAGI. The CDR3 is 12 amino acids. The V end was cut by 5 bases, the J end by 4 bases, with 9 bases between. CDR3 sequence: CASSVRTYEQYF. CDR3 in DNA: TGTGCCAGCAGTGTTCGGACATACGAGCAGTACTTC.

The V gene is TRBV28, the J gene TRBJ1-5; TRBD1 is a possible D gene (6 bases). The germline gives CDR1 MDHEN, CDR2 SYDVKM. V gave up 11 bases and J gave up 5 bases, with 25 bases separating them. The length of the CDR3 is 16 residues. The CDR3 loop reads CAWSETPGTRDQPQHF. DNA for the CDR3: TGTGCCTGGAGTGAGACGCCCGGGACAAGAGATCAGCCCCAGCATTTT.

There are many counts of this clonotype. This chain links TRBV14 with TRBJ1-5, with unresolved D. The CDR3 runs to 12 residues. Germline assignment: CDR1 SGHDN and CDR2 FVKESK. V shed 2 bases and J shed 7 bases, with 6 bases lying between them. Written as DNA, the CDR3 is TGTGCCAGCAGCCAATCAGGCCAGCCCCAGCATTTT. Its translation is CASSQSGQPQHF.

This clonotype was detected many times. The J gene is TRBJ2-7, the V gene TRBV6-5; TRBD2 is a possible D gene (6 bases). CDR1 MNHEY and CDR2 SVGAGI come from the germline V gene. The CDR3 length is 13 residues. V lost 6 bases and J 3 bases, leaving 12 bases between the germline ends. The CDR3 DNA reads as TGTGCCAGCAGCCTCCGACTAGACTACGAGCAGTACTTC. Translation: CASSLRLDYEQYF.

This clonotype occurred many times. The chain combines TRBV5-1 with TRBJ1-1; D is undetermined. CDR1 and CDR2 (germline): SGHRS, YFSETQ. V lost 2 bases and J 3 bases, leaving 11 bases between the germline ends. CDR3 length equals 14 residues. DNA of the CDR3: TGCGCCAGCAGCTTCTTTGGAGGAGACACTGAAGCTTTCTTT. Encoded protein: CASSFFGGDTEAFF.

Details on this clonotype: This may arise from a read error, as a much more abundant clone is one base away. The chain recombines TRBV5-6 with TRBJ1-1; D is unresolved. Between the trimmed V and J ends, which lost 3 bases and 10 bases, there was a span of 16 bases. This CDR3 is 13 amino acids long. Germline CDR1 is SGHDT and CDR2 is YYEEEE. The CDR3 DNA sequence: TGTGCCAGCAGCTCCGTGGCCCCTCAGAGAGCTTTCTTT. Residues: CASSSVAPQRAFF. The full variable domain, completed using reference TRBV5-6 and TRBJ1-1, is DAGVTQSPTHLIKTRGQQVTLRCSPKSGHDTVSWYQQALGQGPQFIFQYYEEEERQRGNFPDRFSGHQFPNYSSELNVNALLLGDSALYLCASSSVAPQRAFFGQGTRLTVV.

Regarding this clonotype: Just one base apart from a much larger clone, this may be a read error. V is TRBV5-6 and J is TRBJ2-7; weak D call: TRBD2 (6 bases). The V end lost 0 bases, the J end lost 2 bases, and 12 bases lay between the germline ends. In germline, CDR1 is SGHDT, CDR2 YYEEEE. This CDR3 spans 15 amino acids. DNA for the CDR3: TGTGCCAGCAGCTTGGTCGGGGGAGCGACCTACGAGCAGTACTTC. It codes for CASSLVGGATYEQYF.

In this sample, this clonotype turned up many times. The rearrangement joins TRBV12-3 or TRBV12-4 to TRBJ2-5, with D possibly being TRBD1 (6 bases). Trimming took 4 bases from V and 5 from J, leaving 20 bases between them. This CDR3 region has 16 residues. The CDR3 reads CASSSRGQQPGETQYF. CDR3 coding DNA: TGTGCCAGCAGTTCAAGGGGACAACAACCTGGGGAGACCCAGTACTTC.

V is TRBV19 and J is TRBJ1-1, with D perhaps matching TRBD1 (5 bases). CDR1 LNHDA and CDR2 SQIVND come from the germline V gene (reference sequence). V lost 8 bases and J 9 bases, leaving 16 bases between the germline ends. CDR3 length: 12 residues. CDR3 sequence (DNA): TGTGCCAGTGGGGAGAGGCGGGGGAAAGCTTTCTTT. Encoded protein: CASGERRGKAFF. The variable domain in full, with the rest retrieved from reference TRBV19 and TRBJ1-1, is DGGITQSPKYLFRKEGQNVTLSCEQNLNHDAMYWYRQDPGQGLRLIYYSQIVNDFQKGDIAEGYSVSREKKESFPLTVTSAQKNPTAFYLCASGERRGKAFFGQGTRLTVV.

This clonotype has a count of ten or more. This chain uses TRBV19 with TRBJ1-3; 10 positions match TRBD1. Germline CDR1 LNHDA, CDR2 SQIVND (reference sequence). This CDR3 spans 15 amino acids. V lost 7 bases, J lost 2 bases, and 5 bases stayed unmatched. CDR3 DNA sequence: TGTGCCAGTACCCCTGGGACAGGGGCTGGAAACACCATATATTTT. Protein product: CASTPGTGAGNTIYF. The variable domain in full, completed from reference TRBV19 and TRBJ1-3, reads DGGITQSPKYLFRKEGQNVTLSCEQNLNHDAMYWYRQDPGQGLRLIYYSQIVNDFQKGDIAEGYSVSREKKESFPLTVTSAQKNPTAFYLCASTPGTGAGNTIYFGEGSWLTVV.

This clonotype was recorded at least ten times. V usage is TRBV5-1 and J usage is TRBJ2-7; D ambiguous. This CDR3 comprises 16 residues. Germline lookup yields CDR1 SGHRS and CDR2 YFSETQ. Trimming took off 0 bases at V and 0 bases at J, with 13 bases between the two ends. CDR3 nucleotide sequence: TGCGCCAGCAGCTTGGGCCCGAGTTCTAGCTCCTACGAGCAGTACTTC. This sequence encodes CASSLGPSSSSYEQYF.

Ten or more counts support this clonotype. The rearrangement links TRBV7-2 to TRBJ1-5, with 9 bases fitting TRBD1. In germline, CDR1 is SGHTA, CDR2 FQGNSA. The CDR3 extends over 15 amino acids. V lost 2 bases to trimming and J lost 4 bases; unmatched junction nucleotides: 3. The CDR3 nucleotides are TGTGCCAGCAGCTTATACGGGACAGGGAATCAGCCCCAGCATTTT. Translating gives CASSLYGTGNQPQHF.

This clonotype was detected many times. The chain joins TRBV15 to TRBJ2-7; D may be TRBD1 (5 bases). CDR1 is LNHNV, CDR2 YYDKDF, per germline (reference sequence). V lost 6 bases to trimming and J lost 3 bases, with 12 bases between them. This CDR3 spans 13 amino acids. The CDR3 spells CATRVTGDYEQYF. The CDR3 DNA reads as TGTGCCACCAGGGTAACAGGAGACTACGAGCAGTACTTC.

With regard to this clonotype: A much larger clone lies a single base off, so this may be a read error. The chain joins TRBV5-4 to TRBJ2-5; D is undetermined. Trimming stripped 4 bases from V and 7 bases from J, with 14 bases between. The CDR3 spans 13 residues. In germline, CDR1 is SGHNT, CDR2 YYREEE (reference sequence). The CDR3 region is CASSVDLYGTQYF. CDR3 bases: TGTGCCAGCAGCGTCGACCTTTACGGGACCCAGTACTTC.

This clonotype was recorded many times. The chain combines TRBV29-1 with TRBJ1-3; no definite D call. Germline V CDR1 and CDR2: SQVTM, ANQGSEA. The CDR3 runs to 13 residues. Trimming removed 0 bases from V and 6 bases from J, with 9 bases in between. The CDR3: CSVEDPFSNTIYF. The CDR3 region has the DNA TGCAGCGTTGAAGATCCCTTCTCAAACACCATATATTTT.

Concerning this clonotype: A much larger clone differs by one base, so this may be a read error. The chain employs TRBV2 and TRBJ2-3; D gene ambiguous. CDR3 length: 15 residues. Germline assignment: CDR1 SNHLY and CDR2 FYNNEI. For the CDR3, the DNA is TGTGCCAGCAGTGACGGTAGTTACTTGGCAGATACGCGGTATTTT. Its translation: CASSDGSYLADTRYF.

The chain couples TRBV7-9 to TRBJ1-2, with TRBD1 matching 7 bases. The CDR3 contains 15 residues. Germline lookup yields CDR1 SEHNR and CDR2 FQNEAQ (reference sequence). V shed 8 bases and J 1 base; nucleotides not matched to a gene: 10. The CDR3 bases are TGTGCCAGCTCCCCTCGGGGGGACAGTAACTATGGCTACACCTTC. This gives the protein CASSPRGDSNYGYTF.

The chain combines TRBV29-1 with TRBJ1-2, with TRBD1 matching over 9 bases. Germline-derived CDR1 and CDR2 are SQVTM and ANQGSEA. With V trimmed by 6 bases and J by 0 bases, 8 bases remained unmatched. The CDR3 consists of 15 residues. CDR3 residues: CSVAGTGYANYGYTF. CDR3 nucleotides: TGCAGCGTCGCCGGGACAGGGTATGCTAACTATGGCTACACCTTC.

There are a few counts of this clonotype. A much larger clone lies one base from this, so it may be a read error. This CDR3 fails to terminate in the conserved phenylalanine or tryptophan, so it likely reflects a read error. The rearrangement links TRBV13 to TRBJ2-7; TRBD1 might be the D (5 bases). The CDR3 runs 15 residues. Trimming left V 5 bases short and J 3 bases short, with 17 bases between. Looked up from germline, CDR1 is PRHDT and CDR2 is FYEKMQ (reference sequence). The CDR3, as DNA: TGTGCCAGCAGCCCTACGGTTGTGGGGCACTACGAGCAGTACCTC. It specifies CASSPTVVGHYEQYL.

This chain connects TRBV24-1 to TRBJ1-5, with a tentative D call TRBD1 (6 bases). The CDR3 length is 21 residues. Germline V gives CDR1 KGHDR, CDR2 SFDVKD. V lost 3 bases and J lost 1, with 27 bases in between. For the CDR3, the DNA is TGTGCCACCAGTGATACTCCCGGACTCAGCATGGGGGCAAAGAGCAATCAGCCCCAGCATTTT. As protein: CATSDTPGLSMGAKSNQPQHF.

The chain has TRBV29-1 and TRBJ1-2, with D possibly matching TRBD1 (5 bases). Per the germline V gene, CDR1 is SQVTM and CDR2 is ANQGSEA. The CDR3 covers 11 residues. The V end was cut by 8 bases, the J end by 6 bases, with 13 bases between. CDR3 sequence: CSLGGPDGYTF. CDR3 nucleotides: TGCAGCTTGGGGGGACCCGATGGCTACACCTTC.

This clonotype was seen only a few times. The genes are TRBV29-1 and TRBJ2-1, with 13 nucleotides matching TRBD2. CDR3 size: 15 residues. Germline values: CDR1 SQVTM, CDR2 ANQGSEA. Trimming removed 6 bases from V and 3 bases from J; junction bases left unmatched: 5. CDR3 in DNA: TGCAGCGTCGACCGGACTAGCGGGGGCTACAATGAGCAGTTCTTC. It translates to CSVDRTSGGYNEQFF.

This clonotype was counted many times. The chain uses TRBV5-1 and TRBJ1-2; D uncertain. Per germline, CDR1 SGHRS and CDR2 YFSETQ. This CDR3 region has 13 residues. V shed 0 bases and J shed 8 bases, with 11 bases lying between them. Here the CDR3 reads CASSLGGRSGYTF. In DNA form, the CDR3 reads TGCGCCAGCAGCTTGGGAGGTCGGAGCGGCTACACCTTC.

The rearrangement joins TRBV19 to TRBJ2-7, with TRBD2 matching 8 bases. CDR3 length: 13 residues. V trimming: 3 bases; J trimming: 6 bases; junction bases outside the gene matches: 4. CDR1 is LNHDA, CDR2 SQIVND, per germline (reference sequence). DNA of the CDR3: TGTGCCAGTAGTATCGGGAGGGGGGGCGAGCAGTACTTC. Translating it yields CASSIGRGGEQYF.

V is TRBV2 and J is TRBJ1-6, with D tentatively TRBD1 (6 bases). CDR3 length: 15 residues. CDR1 and CDR2 (germline): SNHLY, FYNNEI. Trimming pared 8 bases from V and 9 bases from J, leaving 20 bases between. CDR3 in DNA: TGTGCCAGCTTCAGCGGCGGGGGGCAGGTTTCACCCCTCCACTTT. Its protein product is CASFSGGGQVSPLHF. The full variable domain, with the rest looked up from reference TRBV2 and TRBJ1-6, is EPEVTQTPSHQVTQMGQEVILRCVPISNHLYFYWYRQILGQKVEFLVSFYNNEISEKSEIFDDQFSVERPDGSNFTLKIRSTKLEDSAMYFCASFSGGGQVSPLHFGNGTRLTVT.